The clone carrying this T cell receptor beta chain showed up many times. Its antigen is as yet unknown. The sample is drawn from a study of Graves' ophthalmopathy and Graves' hyperthyroidism. Study findings and constraints: Blood contained most expanded thyroid clonotypes exceeding 0.001 frequency. This model predicted ophthalmopathy progression (sensitivity roughly 71%, specificity 72.22%).

Hyperthyroidism is called stable when no ophthalmopathy develops within 18 months of follow-up. Certain patients, namely those with other autoimmune diseases, uncontrolled infections, pregnancy or lactation, were excluded. J lost 8 bases, V lost 3 bases, and 8 bases had no gene match. The CDR3 extends over 14 amino acids. The study amplified TCR beta CDR3 regions using RNA transcripts. Second-round multiplex PCR followed a first-round RT-PCR using HTBI primers. TCRdb re-analysed the multiplex PCR reads in MiXCR, keeping a single row per CDR3 protein. The sample yields about 380,000 distinct CDR3 sequences, approximately 15% seen once.

This TCR came from a young woman with stable Graves' hyperthyroidism. Input material: peripheral blood. The V and J genes are TRBV12-3 or TRBV12-4 and TRBJ1-2, with 8 bases that match TRBD1. DNA for the CDR3: TGTGCCAGCAGTTTCTCCCAGGGGGCGCGAGGCTACACCTTC. This sequence encodes CASSFSQGARGYTF.